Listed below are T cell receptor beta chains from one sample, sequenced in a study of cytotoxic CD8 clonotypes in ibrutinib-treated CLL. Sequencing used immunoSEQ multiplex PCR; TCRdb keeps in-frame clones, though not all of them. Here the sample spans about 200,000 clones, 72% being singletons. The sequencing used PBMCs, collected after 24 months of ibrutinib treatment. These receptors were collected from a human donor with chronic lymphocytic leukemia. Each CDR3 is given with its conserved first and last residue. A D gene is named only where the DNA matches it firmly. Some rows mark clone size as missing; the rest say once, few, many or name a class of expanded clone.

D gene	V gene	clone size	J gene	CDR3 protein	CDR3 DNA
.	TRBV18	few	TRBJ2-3	CASTTGFVTDTQYF	TGTGCCAGTACGACGGGGTTTGTCACAGATACGCAGTATTTT
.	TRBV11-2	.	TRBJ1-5	CASSQTDRRISQPQHF	TGTGCCAGCAGCCAAACGGACAGAAGGATCTCGCAGCCCCAGCATTTT
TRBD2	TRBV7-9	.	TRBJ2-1	CASSPKLRLAGEKNEQFF	TGTGCCAGCAGCCCAAAACTAAGACTAGCGGGAGAAAAGAATGAGCAGTTCTTC
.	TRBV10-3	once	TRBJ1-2	CAISDSFGRDGYTF	TGTGCCATCAGTGACAGTTTCGGGAGGGATGGCTACACCTTC
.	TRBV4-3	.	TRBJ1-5	CASSQDVRDRQPQHF	TGCGCCAGCAGCCAAGATGTAAGGGATCGTCAGCCCCAGCATTTT
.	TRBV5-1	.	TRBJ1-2	CASSEKGLLARDGYTF	TGCGCCAGCAGCGAGAAGGGACTCTTGGCTAGGGATGGCTACACCTTC
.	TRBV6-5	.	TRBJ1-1	CASRPPGTYEAFF	TGTGCCAGCAGACCACCCGGGACGTATGAAGCTTTCTTT
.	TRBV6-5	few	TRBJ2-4	CASSFSGGENIQYF	TGTGCCAGCAGTTTTTCAGGGGGGGAGAACATTCAGTACTTC
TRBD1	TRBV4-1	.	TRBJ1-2	CASSRPGTGPYGYTF	TGCGCCAGCAGCCGCCCCGGGACAGGGCCCTATGGCTACACCTTC
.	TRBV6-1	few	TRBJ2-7	CATGRYEQYF	TGTGCCACGGGACGCTACGAGCAGTACTTC
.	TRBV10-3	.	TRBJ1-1	CAISESIEAFF	TGTGCCATCAGTGAGTCGATTGAAGCTTTCTTT
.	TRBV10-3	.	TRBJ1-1	CAISESGDRDTEAFF	TGTGCCATCAGTGAGTCCGGGGACCGAGACACTGAAGCTTTCTTT
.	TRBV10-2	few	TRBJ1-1	CASSDPGRSSEAFF	TGCGCCAGCAGTGACCCGGGGAGGAGTAGTGAAGCTTTCTTT
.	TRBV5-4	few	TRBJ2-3	CASSLDRASTDTQYF	TGTGCCAGCAGCTTGGATAGGGCTAGCACAGATACGCAGTATTTT
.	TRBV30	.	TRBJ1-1	CAWGQSNTEAFF	TGTGCCTGGGGACAGTCGAACACTGAAGCTTTCTTT
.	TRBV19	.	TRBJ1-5	CASSKQGNVWNQPQHF	TGTGCCAGTTCTAAACAGGGTAATGTATGGAATCAGCCCCAGCATTTT
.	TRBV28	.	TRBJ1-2	CASSLGHSNYGYTF	TGTGCCAGCAGTTTAGGCCACAGTAATTATGGCTACACCTTC
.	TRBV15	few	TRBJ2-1	CATSRELAYEQFF	TGTGCCACCAGCAGAGAGTTAGCCTATGAGCAGTTCTTC
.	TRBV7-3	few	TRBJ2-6	CASSLTSGANVLTF	TGTGCCAGCAGCTTAACGTCTGGGGCCAACGTCCTGACTTTC
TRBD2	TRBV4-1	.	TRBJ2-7	CASSLTSGSSYEQYF	TGCGCCAGCAGCCTTACTAGCGGGAGCTCCTACGAGCAGTACTTC
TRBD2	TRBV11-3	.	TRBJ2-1	CASSSSAGGLDNEQFF	TGTGCCAGCAGCTCCTCAGCGGGAGGGTTGGACAATGAGCAGTTCTTC
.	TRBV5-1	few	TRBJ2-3	CASSLMVDTQYF	TGCGCCAGCAGCTTAATGGTAGATACGCAGTATTTT
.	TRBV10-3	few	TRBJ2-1	CAISESYLTGSRFF	TGTGCCATCAGTGAGTCGTATCTAACAGGGTCACGGTTCTTC
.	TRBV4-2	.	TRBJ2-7	CASSQELGTPSYEQYF	TGTGCCAGCAGCCAAGAGTTAGGGACACCTTCCTACGAGCAGTACTTC
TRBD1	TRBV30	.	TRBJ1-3	CAWSVGTAGNTIYF	TGTGCCTGGAGTGTGGGGACAGCTGGAAACACCATATATTTT
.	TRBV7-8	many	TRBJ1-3	CASSSFVQVSGNTIYF	TGTGCCAGCAGCTCCTTCGTTCAGGTCTCTGGAAACACCATATATTTT
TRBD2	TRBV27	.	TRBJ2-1	CASRTPLAGVRNEQFF	TGTGCCAGCAGAACCCCCCTAGCGGGAGTTCGTAATGAGCAGTTCTTC
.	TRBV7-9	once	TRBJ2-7	CASTLSNSYEQYF	TGTGCCAGCACCCTGAGTAACTCCTACGAGCAGTACTTC
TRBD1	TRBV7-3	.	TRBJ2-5	CASSPGTGGETQYF	TGTGCCAGCAGCCCCGGGACAGGGGGCGAGACCCAGTACTTC
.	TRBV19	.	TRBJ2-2	CAKANTGELFF	TGTGCCAAAGCGAACACCGGGGAGCTGTTTTTT
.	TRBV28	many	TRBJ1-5	CASRSTGMYQPQHF	TGTGCCAGCAGAAGCACAGGGATGTATCAGCCCCAGCATTTT
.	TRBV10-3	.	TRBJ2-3	CAISESGSTDTQYF	TGTGCCATCAGTGAGTCGGGCAGCACAGATACGCAGTATTTT